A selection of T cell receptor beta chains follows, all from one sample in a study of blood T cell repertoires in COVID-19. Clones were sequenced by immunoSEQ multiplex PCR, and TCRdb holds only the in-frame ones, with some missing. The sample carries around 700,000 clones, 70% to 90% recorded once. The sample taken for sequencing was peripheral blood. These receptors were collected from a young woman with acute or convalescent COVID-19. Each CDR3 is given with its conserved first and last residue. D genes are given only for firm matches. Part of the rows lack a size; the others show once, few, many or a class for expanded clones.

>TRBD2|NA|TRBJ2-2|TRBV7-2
TGTGCCAGCAGCCCGGCGGGGGGGTACACCGGGGAGCTGTTTTTT
CASSPAGGYTGELFF
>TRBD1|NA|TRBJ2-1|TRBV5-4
TGTGCCAGCAGCTTGGGACAGGGGGCAGGGAGTGAGCAGTTCTTC
CASSLGQGAGSEQFF
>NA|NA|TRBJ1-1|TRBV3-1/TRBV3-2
TGTGCCAGCAGCCGAGGACTCCAATCCACTGAAGCTTTCTTT
CASSRGLQSTEAFF
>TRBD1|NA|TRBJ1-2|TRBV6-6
TGTGCCAGCAGTTACCCTGGACAGGGATCGAACTATGGCTACACCTTC
CASSYPGQGSNYGYTF
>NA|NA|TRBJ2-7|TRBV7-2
TGTGCCAGCAGCTTACGGGTCCCCTCCTACGAGCAGTACTTC
CASSLRVPSYEQYF
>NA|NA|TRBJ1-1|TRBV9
TGTGCCAGCAGCGTCTACAGGGATGGGGAAGCTTTCTTT
CASSVYRDGEAFF
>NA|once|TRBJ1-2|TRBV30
TGTGCCTGGAGTGTACAGGCCGCGGGGGGCTACACCTTC
CAWSVQAAGGYTF
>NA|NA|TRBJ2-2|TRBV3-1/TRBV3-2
TGTGCCAGCAGCCAAGTCAAAGGAGGGGGCGGAGGGACCGGGGAGCTGTTTTTT
CASSQVKGGGGGTGELFF
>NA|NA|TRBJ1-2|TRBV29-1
TGCAGCGTCGCCGGGACTGGCTATGGCTACACCTTC
CSVAGTGYGYTF
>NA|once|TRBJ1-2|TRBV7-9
TGTGCCAGCAGCTTATCGGGTTATGGCTACACCTTC
CASSLSGYGYTF
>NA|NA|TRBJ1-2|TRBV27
TGTGCCAGCAGTTTAAGTGCAGGGTATTTTACTGGCTACACCTTC
CASSLSAGYFTGYTF
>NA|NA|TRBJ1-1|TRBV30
TGTGCCGGAGGCGGGGTGGGCACTGAAGCTTTCTTT
CAGGGVGTEAFF
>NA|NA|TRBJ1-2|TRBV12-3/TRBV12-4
TGTGCCAGCAGTACAGAAAACTATGGCTACACCTTC
CASSTENYGYTF
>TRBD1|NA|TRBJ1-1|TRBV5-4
TGTGCCAGCAGCTTGGAAAGGGGACAGGGGGCATTCAGGGGAGCTTTCTTT
CASSLERGQGAFRGAFF
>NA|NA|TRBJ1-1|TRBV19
TGTGCCAGTAGCAAGACACCTACGAACACTGAAGCTTTCTTT
CASSKTPTNTEAFF
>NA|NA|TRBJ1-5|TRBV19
TGTGCCAGTAGTCCTCCCCGGGAAGGGGGGGGGTATCAGCCCCAGCATTTT
CASSPPREGGGYQPQHF
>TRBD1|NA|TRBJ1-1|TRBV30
TGTGCCTCGGGGGACAGGGGTGACGAAGCTTTCTTT
CASGDRGDEAFF
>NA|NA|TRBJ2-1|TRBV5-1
TGCGCCAGCAGCTTGGCCCCCACCCAGGGGCGGAATGAGCAGTTCTTC
CASSLAPTQGRNEQFF
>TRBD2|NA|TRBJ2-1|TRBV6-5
TGTGCCAGCAGTCCCGGGGGGGCCTACAATGAGCAGTTCTTC
CASSPGGAYNEQFF
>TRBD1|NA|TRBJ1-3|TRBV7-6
TGTGCCAGCAGCTTAGGGGACAGAGCCTCTGGAAACACCATATATTTT
CASSLGDRASGNTIYF
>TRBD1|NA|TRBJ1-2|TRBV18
TGTGCCAGCTCACCGGAGACAGGGATCAACTATGGCTACACCTTC
CASSPETGINYGYTF
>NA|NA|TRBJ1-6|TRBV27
TGTGCCAGCAGTTTCCTGGGCAGCTCCTATAATTCACCCCTCCACTTT
CASSFLGSSYNSPLHF
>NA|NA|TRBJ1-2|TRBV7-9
TGTGCCAGCAGCCACGACAGGCCCTCCTCCTATTATGGCTACACCTTC
CASSHDRPSSYYGYTF
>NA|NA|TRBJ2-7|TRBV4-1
TGCGCCAGCAGCCAAGAACGGGGTGCCGGGACTCCAATCTACGAGCAGTACTTC
CASSQERGAGTPIYEQYF
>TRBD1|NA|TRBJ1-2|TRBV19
TGTGCCAGTAGGTTGGGCAGGGGGAGAAACTATGGCTACACCTTC
CASRLGRGRNYGYTF
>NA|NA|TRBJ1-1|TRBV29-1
TGCAGCGCCGGAAGCCAGGCGATGAACACTGAAGCTTTCTTT
CSAGSQAMNTEAFF